This T cell receptor (beta chain) is drawn from a study of T cell repertoires in cytomegalovirus infection. Turning to the study itself: Selected CMV epitopes included recently identified HLA-C-restricted ones as well as well-studied HLA-B-restricted ones. Public TCR beta signatures were indicative of both CMV infection and a matching HLA type. Study conclusions and caveats: People with CMV and the relevant HLA were identified by cumulative public TCR beta family frequency. HLA-C-restricted CMV-specific TCR beta clonotypes prevailed in the ex vivo response.

This clonotype was seen only a few times. Its antigen is unknown. With V trimmed by 6 bases and J by 2 bases, 5 bases remained unmatched. Germline V gives CDR1 LNHDA, CDR2 SQIVND (reference sequence). The CDR3 runs to 15 residues. TCRdb passed the reads through MiXCR, listing each CDR3 protein once. The sample has some 130,000 distinct CDR3 sequences; more than 25% are singletons. The origin of this receptor is a human donor in good health (CMV status not recorded). Some clones in this sample may be carry-over from other donors' samples. This sample comprised CD8+ T cells from cultured PBMCs, obtained from culture after CMV antigen stimulation. The J gene is TRBJ1-5, the V gene TRBV19; 9 positions agree with TRBD1. The CDR3 loop is CASRGRTGGNQPQHF. Here the CDR3 DNA reads TGTGCCAGTAGAGGAAGGACAGGGGGCAATCAGCCCCAGCATTTT.